The clone carrying this T cell receptor (beta chain) was seen ten or more times. Its cognate antigen is unknown. The sample originates from a study of T-cell reconstitution after alpha-beta-depleted transplantation in children. Unique molecular identifiers featured in how the TCRbeta library was prepared. TCRdb itself ran the PCR reads through MiXCR, one entry per CDR3 protein. The sample shows hundreds of thousands of distinct CDR3 sequences, about an eighth of them seen only once. General study findings and limits: Surviving recipient T cells and thymic progenitors accounted for the high day-60 TCRbeta diversity observed in some patients. Newly generated T cells supplied most T-cell counts and diversity one year post-transplant. The study reportedly traced alpha-beta T cells about two months after transplant to several hundred expanded graft clones.

The CDR3 runs to 12 residues. In germline, CDR1 is MGHDK, CDR2 SYGVNS. The V and J ends lost 8 bases and 6 bases respectively, with 12 bases between them. The sample here was PBMCs, taken before TCRalphabeta/CD19-depleted stem cell transplant. The TCR originated in a girl aged 2 to 10 with congenital amegakaryocytic thrombocytopenia, due to receive a stem cell transplant. V gene TRBV25-1 combines with J gene TRBJ2-3, with no clear D. The CDR3 bases are TGTGCCAGCGCCCCCGGTTCGGATACGCAGTATTTT. Encoded protein: CASAPGSDTQYF.